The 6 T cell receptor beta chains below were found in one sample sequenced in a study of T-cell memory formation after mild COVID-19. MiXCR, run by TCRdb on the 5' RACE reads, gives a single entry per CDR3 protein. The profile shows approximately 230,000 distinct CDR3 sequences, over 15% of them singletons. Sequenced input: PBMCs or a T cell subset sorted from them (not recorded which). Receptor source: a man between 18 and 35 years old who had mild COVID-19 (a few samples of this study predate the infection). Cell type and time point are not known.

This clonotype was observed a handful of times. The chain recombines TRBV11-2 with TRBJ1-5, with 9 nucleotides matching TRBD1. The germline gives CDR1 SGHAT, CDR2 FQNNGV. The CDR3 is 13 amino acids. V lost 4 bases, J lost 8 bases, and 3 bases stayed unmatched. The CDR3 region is CASSWTGDEPQHF. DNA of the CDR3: TGTGCCAGCAGCTGGACAGGGGACGAGCCCCAGCATTTT.

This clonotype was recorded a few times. As DNA, the CDR3 is TGCGCCAGCAGCCAAAGGGGGCGGAACACCGGGGAGCTGTTTTTT. Its translation: CASSQRGRNTGELFF. V is TRBV4-3 and J is TRBJ2-2; 7 positions match TRBD1. The CDR3 totals 15 residues. Trimming at V came to 2 bases and at J to 1 base, leaving 1 base not matched to a gene. Germline CDR1 and CDR2: LGHNA and YSLEER.

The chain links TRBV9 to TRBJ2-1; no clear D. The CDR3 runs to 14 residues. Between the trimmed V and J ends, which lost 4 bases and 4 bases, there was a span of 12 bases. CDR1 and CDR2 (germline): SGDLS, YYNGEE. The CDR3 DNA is TGTGCCAGCAGCCCCAGACTGGCATACAATGAGCAGTTCTTC. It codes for CASSPRLAYNEQFF. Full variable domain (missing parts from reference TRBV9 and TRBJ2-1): DSGVTQTPKHLITATGQRVTLRCSPRSGDLSVYWYQQSLDQGLQFLIQYYNGEERAKGNILERFSAQQFPDLHSELNLSSLELGDSALYFCASSPRLAYNEQFFGPGTRLTVL.

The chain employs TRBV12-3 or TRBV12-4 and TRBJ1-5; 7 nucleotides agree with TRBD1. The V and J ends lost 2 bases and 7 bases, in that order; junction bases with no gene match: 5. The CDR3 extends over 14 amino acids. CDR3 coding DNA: TGTGCCAGCAGTTTACAACAGGGGAACCAGCCCCAGCATTTT. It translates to CASSLQQGNQPQHF.

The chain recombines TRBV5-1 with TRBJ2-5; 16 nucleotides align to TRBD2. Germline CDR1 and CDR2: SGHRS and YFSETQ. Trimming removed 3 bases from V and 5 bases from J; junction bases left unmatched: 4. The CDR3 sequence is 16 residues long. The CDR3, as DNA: TGCGCCAGCAGCTCCGGGACTAGCGGGGGGGCGGAGACCCAGTACTTC. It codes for CASSSGTSGGAETQYF.

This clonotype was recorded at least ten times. The CDR3 nucleotides read TGTGCCAGCAGTGAGAACGGGGGCAGCTCCTACAATGAGCAGTTCTTC. Translated, it gives CASSENGGSSYNEQFF. The chain employs TRBV9 and TRBJ2-1; either TRBD1 or TRBD2 may supply D (6 bases each). Between the trimmed V and J ends, which lost 5 bases and 0 bases, there was a span of 15 bases. CDR3 length: 16 residues. Germline assignment: CDR1 SGDLS and CDR2 YYNGEE.